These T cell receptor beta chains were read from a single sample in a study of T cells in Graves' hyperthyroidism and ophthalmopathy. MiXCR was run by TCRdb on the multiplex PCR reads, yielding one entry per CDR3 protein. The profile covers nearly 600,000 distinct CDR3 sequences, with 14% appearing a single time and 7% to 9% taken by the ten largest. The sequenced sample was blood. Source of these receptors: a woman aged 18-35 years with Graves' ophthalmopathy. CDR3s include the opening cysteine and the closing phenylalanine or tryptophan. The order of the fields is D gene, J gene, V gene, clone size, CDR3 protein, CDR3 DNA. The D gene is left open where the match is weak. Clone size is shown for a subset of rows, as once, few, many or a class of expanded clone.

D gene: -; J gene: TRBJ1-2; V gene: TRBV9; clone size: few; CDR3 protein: CASSANPRTAFRNYGYTF; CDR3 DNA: TGTGCCAGCAGCGCCAACCCCCGGACGGCCTTCCGTAACTATGGCTACACCTTC
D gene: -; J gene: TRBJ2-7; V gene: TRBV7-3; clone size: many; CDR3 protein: CASSLTFDEQYF; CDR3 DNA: TGTGCCAGCAGCTTAACATTCGACGAGCAGTACTTC
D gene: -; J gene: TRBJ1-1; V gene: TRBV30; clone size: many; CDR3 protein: CAWDEQLNTEAFF; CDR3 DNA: TGTGCCTGGGACGAACAGTTGAACACTGAAGCTTTCTTT
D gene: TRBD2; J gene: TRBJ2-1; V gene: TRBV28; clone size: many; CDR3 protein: CASGSGRGNEQFF; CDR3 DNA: TGTGCCAGCGGAAGCGGGAGAGGTAATGAGCAGTTCTTC
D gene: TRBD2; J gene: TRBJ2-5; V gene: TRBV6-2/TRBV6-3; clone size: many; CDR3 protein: CASSPTGLAQETQYF; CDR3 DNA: TGTGCCAGCAGTCCGACCGGACTAGCCCAAGAGACCCAGTACTTC
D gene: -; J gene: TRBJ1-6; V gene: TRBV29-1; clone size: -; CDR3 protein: CSVGEGSTNSPLHF; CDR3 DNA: TGCAGCGTTGGAGAGGGCAGCACTAATTCACCCCTCCACTTT
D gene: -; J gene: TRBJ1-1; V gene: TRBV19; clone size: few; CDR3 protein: CASSKSTIYYTEAFF; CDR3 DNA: TGTGCCAGCTCAAAATCGACGATTTACTACACTGAAGCTTTCTTT
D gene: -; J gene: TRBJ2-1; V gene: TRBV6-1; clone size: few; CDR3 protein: CASSELGKEQFF; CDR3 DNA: TGTGCCAGCAGTGAGCTGGGGAAGGAGCAGTTCTTC
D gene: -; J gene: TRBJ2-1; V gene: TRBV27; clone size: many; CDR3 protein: CASSFPGAHNEQFF; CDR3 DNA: TGTGCCAGCAGTTTTCCGGGAGCCCACAATGAGCAGTTCTTC
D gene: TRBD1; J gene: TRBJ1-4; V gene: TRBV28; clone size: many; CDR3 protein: CASSKTGVTNEKLFF; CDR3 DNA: TGTGCCAGCAGTAAAACAGGGGTGACTAATGAAAAACTGTTTTTT
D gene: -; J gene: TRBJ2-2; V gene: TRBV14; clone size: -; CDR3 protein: CASSLVGFGELFF; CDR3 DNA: TGTGCCAGCAGCCTTGTGGGGTTCGGGGAGCTGTTTTTT
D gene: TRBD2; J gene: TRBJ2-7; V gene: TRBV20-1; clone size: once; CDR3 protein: CSARLAGGPSSYEQYF; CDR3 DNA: TGCAGTGCTAGACTAGCGGGAGGGCCGAGCTCCTACGAGCAGTACTTC
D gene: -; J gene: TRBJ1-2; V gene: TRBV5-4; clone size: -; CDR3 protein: CASSLVRPGDYGYTF; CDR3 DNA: TGTGCCAGCAGCTTGGTCCGGCCGGGGGACTATGGCTACACCTTC
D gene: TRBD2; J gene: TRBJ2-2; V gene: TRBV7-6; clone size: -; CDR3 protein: CASSLAGSNTGELFF; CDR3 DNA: TGTGCCAGCAGCCTAGCGGGTTCGAACACCGGGGAGCTGTTTTTT
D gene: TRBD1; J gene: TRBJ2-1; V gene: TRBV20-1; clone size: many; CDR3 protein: CSARDPAGGPYNEQFF; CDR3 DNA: TGCAGTGCTAGAGACCCGGCAGGGGGACCCTACAATGAGCAGTTCTTC
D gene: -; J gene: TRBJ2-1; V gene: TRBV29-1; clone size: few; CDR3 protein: CSVRSGTGGGIAYNEQFF; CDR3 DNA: TGCAGCGTTCGTTCCGGGACTGGGGGTGGTATAGCGTACAATGAGCAGTTCTTC
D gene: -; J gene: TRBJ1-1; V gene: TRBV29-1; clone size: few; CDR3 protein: CSVEDEGLGAFF; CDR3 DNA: TGCAGCGTTGAAGATGAGGGCCTTGGAGCTTTCTTT
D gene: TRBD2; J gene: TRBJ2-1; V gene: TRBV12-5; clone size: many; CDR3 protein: CASGLGLAGVDNEQFF; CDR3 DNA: TGTGCTAGTGGTTTGGGACTAGCGGGAGTGGACAATGAGCAGTTCTTC
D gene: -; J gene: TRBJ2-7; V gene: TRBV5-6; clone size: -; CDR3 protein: CASSLVVRDEQYF; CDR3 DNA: TGTGCCAGCAGCTTGGTCGTCCGGGACGAGCAGTACTTC
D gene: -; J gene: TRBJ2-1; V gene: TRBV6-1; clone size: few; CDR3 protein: CASSDSQGGYNEQFF; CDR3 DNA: TGTGCCAGCAGTGACTCCCAGGGTGGCTACAATGAGCAGTTCTTC
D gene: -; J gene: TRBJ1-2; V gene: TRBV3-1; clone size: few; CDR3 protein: CASSRAVIYGYTF; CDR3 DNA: TGTGCCAGCAGCCGGGCTGTGATCTATGGCTACACCTTC
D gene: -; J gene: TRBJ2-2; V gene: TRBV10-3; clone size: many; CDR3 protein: CAIKGRYRGSTNTGELFF; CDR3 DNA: TGTGCCATCAAGGGTCGTTATCGGGGCAGCACGAACACCGGGGAGCTGTTTTTT
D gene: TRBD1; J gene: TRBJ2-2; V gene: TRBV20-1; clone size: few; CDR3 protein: CSARNRDRGFTGKLFF; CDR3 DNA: TGCAGTGCTAGGAACCGGGACAGGGGGTTTACCGGGAAGCTGTTTTTT
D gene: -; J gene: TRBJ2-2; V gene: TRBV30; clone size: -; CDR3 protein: CAWKPGSNTGELFF; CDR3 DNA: TGTGCCTGGAAACCGGGTTCGAACACCGGGGAGCTGTTTTTT
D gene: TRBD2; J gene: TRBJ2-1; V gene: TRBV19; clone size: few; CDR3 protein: CASSPRTSGEKQFF; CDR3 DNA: TGTGCCAGTAGTCCAAGGACTAGCGGGGAAAAGCAGTTCTTC
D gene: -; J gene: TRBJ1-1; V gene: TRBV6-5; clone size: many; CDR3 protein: CASSYSGGVGTEAFF; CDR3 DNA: TGTGCCAGCAGTTACTCGGGGGGGGTGGGAACTGAAGCTTTCTTT
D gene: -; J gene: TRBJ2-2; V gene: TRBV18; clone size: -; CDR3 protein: CASSPQGLGETGELFF; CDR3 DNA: TGTGCCAGCTCACCACAGGGCCTGGGGGAGACCGGGGAGCTGTTTTTT
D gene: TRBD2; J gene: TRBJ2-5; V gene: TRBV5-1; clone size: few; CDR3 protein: CASSLGGRAEETQYF; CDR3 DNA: TGCGCCAGCAGCTTGGGCGGGAGGGCCGAGGAGACCCAGTACTTC
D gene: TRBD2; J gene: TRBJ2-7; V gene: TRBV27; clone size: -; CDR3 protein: CASSLWFTSGRYEQYF; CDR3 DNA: TGTGCCAGCAGTTTATGGTTCACTAGCGGGAGATACGAGCAGTACTTC
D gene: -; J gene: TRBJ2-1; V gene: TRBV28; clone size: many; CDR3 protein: CASSLAQLSYNEQFF; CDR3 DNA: TGTGCCAGCAGCCTAGCGCAGCTCTCCTACAATGAGCAGTTCTTC
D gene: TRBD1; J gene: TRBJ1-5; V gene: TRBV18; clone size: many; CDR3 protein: CASSPDRVDNQPQHF; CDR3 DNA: TGTGCCAGCTCGCCGGACAGGGTTGACAATCAGCCCCAGCATTTT
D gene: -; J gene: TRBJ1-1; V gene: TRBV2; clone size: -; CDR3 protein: CASSYREGGEAFF; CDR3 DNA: TGTGCCAGCAGCTACAGGGAAGGCGGTGAAGCTTTCTTT
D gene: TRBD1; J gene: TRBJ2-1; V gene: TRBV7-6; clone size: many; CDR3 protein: CASSPGQGATYNEQFF; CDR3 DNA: TGTGCCAGCAGCCCAGGACAGGGGGCAACCTACAATGAGCAGTTCTTC
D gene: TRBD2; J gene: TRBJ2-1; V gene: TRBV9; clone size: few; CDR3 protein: CASSHASGRGNEQFF; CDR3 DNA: TGTGCCAGCAGCCATGCCAGCGGGAGGGGCAATGAGCAGTTCTTC
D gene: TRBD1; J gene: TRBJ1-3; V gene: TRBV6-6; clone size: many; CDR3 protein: CASSYGRGPGNTIYF; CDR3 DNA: TGTGCCAGCAGTTACGGCAGGGGGCCTGGAAACACCATATATTTT
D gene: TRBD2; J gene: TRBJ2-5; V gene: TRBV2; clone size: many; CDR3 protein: CASKPGTSIETQYF; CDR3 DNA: TGTGCCAGCAAGCCGGGGACTAGCATAGAGACCCAGTACTTC
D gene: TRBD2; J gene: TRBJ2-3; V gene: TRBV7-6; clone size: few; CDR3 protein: CASSLALSSGYTDTQYF; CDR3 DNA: TGTGCCAGCAGCTTAGCGTTGTCTAGCGGGTACACAGATACGCAGTATTTT
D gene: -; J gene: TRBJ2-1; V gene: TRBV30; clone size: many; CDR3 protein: CAWSPSLNEQFF; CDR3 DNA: TGTGCCTGGAGTCCGTCCTTAAATGAGCAGTTCTTC
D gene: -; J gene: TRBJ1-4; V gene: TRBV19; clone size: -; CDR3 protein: CASSIYSEKLFF; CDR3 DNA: TGTGCCAGTAGTATTTATAGTGAAAAACTGTTTTTT
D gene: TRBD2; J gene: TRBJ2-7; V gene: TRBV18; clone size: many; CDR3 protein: CASSREAGVRVEQYF; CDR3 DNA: TGTGCCAGCTCACGCGAAGCGGGAGTTCGGGTCGAGCAGTACTTC
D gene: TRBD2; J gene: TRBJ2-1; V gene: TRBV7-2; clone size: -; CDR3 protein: CASRTSGINEQFF; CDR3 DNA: TGTGCCAGCCGGACTAGCGGGATAAATGAGCAGTTCTTC
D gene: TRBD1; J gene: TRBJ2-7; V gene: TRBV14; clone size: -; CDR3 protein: CASSQDPGQGTTLSYEQYF; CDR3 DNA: TGTGCCAGCAGCCAAGACCCCGGACAGGGAACAACTTTATCCTACGAGCAGTACTTC